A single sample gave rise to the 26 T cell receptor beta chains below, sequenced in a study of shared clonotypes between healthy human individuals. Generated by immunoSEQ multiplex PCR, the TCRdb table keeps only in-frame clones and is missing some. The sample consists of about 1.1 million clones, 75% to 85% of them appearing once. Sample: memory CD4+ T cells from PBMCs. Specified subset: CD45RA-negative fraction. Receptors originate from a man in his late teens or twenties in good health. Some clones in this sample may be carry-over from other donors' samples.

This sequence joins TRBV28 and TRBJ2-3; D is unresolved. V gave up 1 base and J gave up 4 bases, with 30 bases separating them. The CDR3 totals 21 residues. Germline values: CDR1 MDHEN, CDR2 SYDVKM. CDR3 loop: CASSLLYGSRPPHGSSDTQYF. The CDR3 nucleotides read TGTGCCAGCAGTTTATTGTACGGCAGCCGACCTCCGCACGGATCCTCAGATACGCAGTATTTT.

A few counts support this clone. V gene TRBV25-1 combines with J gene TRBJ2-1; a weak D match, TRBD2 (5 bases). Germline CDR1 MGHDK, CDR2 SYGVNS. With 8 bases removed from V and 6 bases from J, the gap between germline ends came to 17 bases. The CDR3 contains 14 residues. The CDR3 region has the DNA TGTGCCAGCCGGGGAGCAGGAATAGCCAATGAGCAGTTCTTC. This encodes CASRGAGIANEQFF.

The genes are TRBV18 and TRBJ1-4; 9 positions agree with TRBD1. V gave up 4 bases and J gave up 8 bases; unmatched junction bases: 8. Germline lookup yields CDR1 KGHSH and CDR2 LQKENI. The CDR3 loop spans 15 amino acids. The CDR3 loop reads CASSRTGGAGEKLFF. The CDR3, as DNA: TGTGCCAGCTCACGAACAGGGGGCGCTGGGGAAAAACTGTTTTTT.

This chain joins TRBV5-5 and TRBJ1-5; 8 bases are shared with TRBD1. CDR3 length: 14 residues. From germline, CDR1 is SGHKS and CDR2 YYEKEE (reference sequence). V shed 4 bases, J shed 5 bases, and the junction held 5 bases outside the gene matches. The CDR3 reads CASSLTGGDQPQHF. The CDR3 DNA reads TGTGCCAGCAGCCTAACAGGGGGGGATCAGCCCCAGCATTTT.

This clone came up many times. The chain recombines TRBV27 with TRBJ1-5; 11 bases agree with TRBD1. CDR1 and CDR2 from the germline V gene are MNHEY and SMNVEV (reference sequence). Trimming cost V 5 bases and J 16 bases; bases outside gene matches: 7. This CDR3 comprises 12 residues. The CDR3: CASSLPGQGVHF. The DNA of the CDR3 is TGTGCCAGCAGTCTACCGGGACAGGGGGTACATTTT.

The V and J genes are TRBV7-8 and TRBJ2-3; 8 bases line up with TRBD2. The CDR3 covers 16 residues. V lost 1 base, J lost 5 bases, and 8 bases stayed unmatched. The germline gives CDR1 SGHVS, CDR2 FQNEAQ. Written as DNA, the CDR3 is TGTGCCAGCAGCTTAGTTCGGCTAGCGGGCGTAGATACGCAGTATTTT. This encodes CASSLVRLAGVDTQYF.

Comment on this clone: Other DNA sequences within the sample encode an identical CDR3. The DNA for the CDR3 is TGTGCCACCGGGGGCAGGGTCTCTACTGAAGCTTTCTTT. Translated: CATGGRVSTEAFF. This chain uses TRBV6-5 with TRBJ1-1, with D possibly TRBD1 on 6 matching bases. Between the trimmed V and J ends, which lost 10 bases and 5 bases, there was a span of 17 bases. Germline CDR1 MNHEY, CDR2 SVGAGI. The CDR3 covers 13 residues.

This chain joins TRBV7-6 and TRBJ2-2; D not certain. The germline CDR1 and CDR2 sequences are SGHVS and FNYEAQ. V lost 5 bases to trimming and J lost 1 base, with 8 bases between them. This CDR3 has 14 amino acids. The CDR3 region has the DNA TGTGCCAGCAGCCCGACGGGGAACACCGGGGAGCTGTTTTTT. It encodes CASSPTGNTGELFF.

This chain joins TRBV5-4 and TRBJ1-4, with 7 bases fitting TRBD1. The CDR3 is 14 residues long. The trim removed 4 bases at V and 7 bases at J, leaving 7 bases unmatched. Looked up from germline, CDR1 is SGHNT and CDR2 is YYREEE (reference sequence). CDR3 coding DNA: TGTGCCAGCAGCCTCTCCGGACAGGCTGAAAAACTGTTTTTT. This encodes CASSLSGQAEKLFF.

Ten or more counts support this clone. This chain's CDR3 is CASSFGNTGGTDTQYF. The CDR3, as DNA: TGCGCCAGCAGCTTCGGGAATACGGGAGGCACAGATACGCAGTATTTT. The chain joins TRBV4-3 to TRBJ2-3; perhaps TRBD2 as D (6 bases). The V end lost 5 bases, the J end lost 1 base, and 16 bases lay between the germline ends. The V gene's germline CDR1 is LGHNA and CDR2 YSLEER. The CDR3 length is 16 residues.

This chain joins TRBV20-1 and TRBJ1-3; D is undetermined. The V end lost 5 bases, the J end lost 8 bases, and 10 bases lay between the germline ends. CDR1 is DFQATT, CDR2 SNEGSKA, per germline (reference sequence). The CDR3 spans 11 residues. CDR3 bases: TGCAGTGCTCCCTACACGGACACCATATATTTT. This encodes CSAPYTDTIYF.

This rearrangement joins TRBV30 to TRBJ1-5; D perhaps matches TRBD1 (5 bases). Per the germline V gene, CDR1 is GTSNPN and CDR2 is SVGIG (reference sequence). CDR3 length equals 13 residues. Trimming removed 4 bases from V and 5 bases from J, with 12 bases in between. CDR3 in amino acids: CAWKGRLDQPQHF. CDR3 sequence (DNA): TGTGCCTGGAAGGGACGTTTAGATCAGCCCCAGCATTTT.

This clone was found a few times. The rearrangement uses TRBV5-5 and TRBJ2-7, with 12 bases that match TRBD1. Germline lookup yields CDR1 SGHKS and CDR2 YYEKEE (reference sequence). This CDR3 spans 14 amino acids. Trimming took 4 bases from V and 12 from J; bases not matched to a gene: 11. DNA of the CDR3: TGTGCCAGCAGCCCCGGGACAGGGGGCGGAAGGTCGTACTTC. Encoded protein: CASSPGTGGGRSYF.

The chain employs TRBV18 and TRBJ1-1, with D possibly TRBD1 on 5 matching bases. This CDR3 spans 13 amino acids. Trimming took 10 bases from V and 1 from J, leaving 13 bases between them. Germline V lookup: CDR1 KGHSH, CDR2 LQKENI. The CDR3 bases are TGTGCCACCTATCGGGACCGGAACACTGAAGCTTTCTTT. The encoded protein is CATYRDRNTEAFF.

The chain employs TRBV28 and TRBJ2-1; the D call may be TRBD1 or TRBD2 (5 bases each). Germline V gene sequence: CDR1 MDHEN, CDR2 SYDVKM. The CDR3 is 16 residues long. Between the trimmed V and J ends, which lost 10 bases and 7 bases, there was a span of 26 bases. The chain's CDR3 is CATTVAGGGMENEQFF. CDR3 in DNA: TGTGCCACCACAGTGGCAGGTGGGGGAATGGAGAATGAGCAGTTCTTC.

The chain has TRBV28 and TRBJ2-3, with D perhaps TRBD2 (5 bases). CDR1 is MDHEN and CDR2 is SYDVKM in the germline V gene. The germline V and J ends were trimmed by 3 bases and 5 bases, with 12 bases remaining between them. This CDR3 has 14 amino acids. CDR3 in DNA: TGTGCCAGCAGTTTTGGGAGAAACCGAGATACGCAGTATTTT. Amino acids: CASSFGRNRDTQYF.

DNA for the CDR3: TGTGCCAGCAGTTACTCGCAGCCGGGGTATGGCTACACCTTC. This codes for CASSYSQPGYGYTF. J is TRBJ1-2 and V is TRBV6-6; D gene ambiguous. Germline-derived CDR1 and CDR2 are MNHNY and SVGAGI (reference sequence). V was trimmed by 0 bases and J by 5 bases, leaving 10 bases between them. This CDR3 spans 14 amino acids.

The CDR3 bases are TGTGCCAGCAGCACCGGGGTGAGGGGCGAGACCCAGTACTTC. Translated, it gives CASSTGVRGETQYF. The rearrangement uses TRBV7-3 and TRBJ2-5, with D perhaps matching TRBD1 or TRBD2 (5 bases each). There are 14 residues in the CDR3. The V gene lost 5 bases and the J gene lost 5 bases, with 15 bases spanning the gap. Germline V gene data show CDR1 as SGHTA and CDR2 as FQGTGA.

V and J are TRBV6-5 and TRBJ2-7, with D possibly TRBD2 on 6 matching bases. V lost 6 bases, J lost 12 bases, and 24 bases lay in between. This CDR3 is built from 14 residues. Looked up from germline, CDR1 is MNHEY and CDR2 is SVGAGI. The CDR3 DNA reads TGTGCCAGCAGGACAACGCTCACTTGGGAGCGGGCGTACTTC. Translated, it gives CASRTTLTWERAYF.

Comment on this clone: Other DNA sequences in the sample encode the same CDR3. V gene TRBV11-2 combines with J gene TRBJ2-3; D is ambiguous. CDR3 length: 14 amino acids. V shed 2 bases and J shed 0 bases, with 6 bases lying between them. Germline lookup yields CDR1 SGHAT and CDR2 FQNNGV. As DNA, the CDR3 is TGTGCCAGCAGCTTAACGGCAAGCACAGATACGCAGTATTTT. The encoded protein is CASSLTASTDTQYF.

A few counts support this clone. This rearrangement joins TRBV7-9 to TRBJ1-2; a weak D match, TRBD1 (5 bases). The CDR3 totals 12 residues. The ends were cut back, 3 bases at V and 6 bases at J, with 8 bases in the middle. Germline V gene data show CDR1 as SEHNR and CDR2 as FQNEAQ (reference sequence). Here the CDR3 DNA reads TGTGCCAGCAGCTTGCAGGGAAATGGCTACACCTTC. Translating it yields CASSLQGNGYTF.

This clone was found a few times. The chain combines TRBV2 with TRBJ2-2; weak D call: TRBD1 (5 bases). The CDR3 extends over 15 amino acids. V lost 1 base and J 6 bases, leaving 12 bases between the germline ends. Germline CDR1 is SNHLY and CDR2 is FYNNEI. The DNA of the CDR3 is TGTGCCAGCAGTGAAGTCTCAGGGTTATCCGGGGAGCTGTTTTTT. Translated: CASSEVSGLSGELFF.

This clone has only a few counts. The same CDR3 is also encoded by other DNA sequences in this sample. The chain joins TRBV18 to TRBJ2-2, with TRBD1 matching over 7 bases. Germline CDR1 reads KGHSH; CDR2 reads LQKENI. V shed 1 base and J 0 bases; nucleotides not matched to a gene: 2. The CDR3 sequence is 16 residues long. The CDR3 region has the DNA TGTGCCAGCTCACCACGAGGGGGCGCGAACACCGGGGAGCTGTTTTTT. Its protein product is CASSPRGGANTGELFF.

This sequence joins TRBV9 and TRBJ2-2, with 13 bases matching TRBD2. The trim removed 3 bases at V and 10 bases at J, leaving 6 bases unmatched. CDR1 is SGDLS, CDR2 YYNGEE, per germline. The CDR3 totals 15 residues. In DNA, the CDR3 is TGTGCCAGCAGCGCGGGACTAGCGGGATATGAGGAGCTGTTTTTT. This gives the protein CASSAGLAGYEELFF.

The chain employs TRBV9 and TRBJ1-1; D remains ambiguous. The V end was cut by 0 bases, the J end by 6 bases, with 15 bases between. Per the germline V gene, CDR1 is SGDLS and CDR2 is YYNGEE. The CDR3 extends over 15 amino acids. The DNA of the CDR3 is TGTGCCAGCAGCGTAGGTGGCGGGAGTTGGGCTGAAGCTTTCTTT. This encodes CASSVGGGSWAEAFF.

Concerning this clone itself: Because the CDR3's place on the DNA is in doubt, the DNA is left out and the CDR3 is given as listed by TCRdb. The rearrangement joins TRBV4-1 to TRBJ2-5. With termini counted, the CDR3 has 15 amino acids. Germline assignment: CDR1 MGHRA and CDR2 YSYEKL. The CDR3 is CASSQGRRAGETQYF.